These 7 T cell receptor beta chains share one sample of origin, sequenced in a study of vaccination and CD4 T cells after COVID-19. Treatment noted: approximately 10-day PBMC culture with coronavirus spike peptide pools or control peptides (ViraFEST assay). Gathered ahead of the COVID-19 pandemic (2011-2018) were the CD4+ T cells of the unexposed donor. These receptors' targets are unknown. Sequencing of the DNA from cultured CD4+ T cells was carried out with the Oncomine TCR Beta short-read assay. TCRdb re-derived calls from the PCR reads in MiXCR, one entry per CDR3 protein. The sample gives thousands of distinct CDR3 sequences, around 35% of which show up once; less than 55% is in the top ten. The sample consisted of CD4+ T cells from blood, cultured in vitro. The source is a human donor in good health.

The genes are TRBV2 and TRBJ1-1; TRBD1 might be the D (5 bases). Trimming took off 5 bases at V and 8 bases at J, with 12 bases between the two ends. CDR3 length equals 12 residues. Per germline, CDR1 SNHLY and CDR2 FYNNEI. CDR3 sequence (DNA): TGTGCCAGCAGTCAGAGCCGGACAGAAGCTTTCTTT. Its protein product is CASSQSRTEAFF.

The chain links TRBV19 to TRBJ1-1, with 7 bases that match TRBD1. Per germline, CDR1 LNHDA and CDR2 SQIVND (reference sequence). The CDR3 has 13 residues. V trimming: 7 bases; J trimming: 0 bases; junction bases outside the gene matches: 2. The chain's CDR3 is CASNRGLNTEAFF. The CDR3 DNA is TGTGCCAGTAACAGGGGTCTGAACACTGAAGCTTTCTTT. Full variable domain (missing parts from reference TRBV19 and TRBJ1-1): DGGITQSPKYLFRKEGQNVTLSCEQNLNHDAMYWYRQDPGQGLRLIYYSQIVNDFQKGDIAEGYSVSREKKESFPLTVTSAQKNPTAFYLCASNRGLNTEAFFGQGTRLTVV.

The chain joins TRBV6-5 to TRBJ1-6; D gene ambiguous. This CDR3 is 13 amino acids long. Per the germline V gene, CDR1 is MNHEY and CDR2 is SVGAGI. Trimming removed 2 bases from V and 10 bases from J, with 9 bases in between. The CDR3 reads CASSYGDASPLHF. The CDR3 bases are TGTGCCAGCAGTTACGGAGATGCGTCACCCCTCCACTTT.

This clonotype was found a few times. V usage is TRBV6-1 and J usage is TRBJ2-7, with 10 positions matching TRBD2. This CDR3 has 14 residues. J gave up 5 bases and V 2 bases, and 3 bases lay outside the gene matches. Germline V lookup: CDR1 MNHNS, CDR2 SASEGT. CDR3 in amino acids: CASSELAGVDEQYF. The CDR3 DNA is TGTGCCAGCAGTGAACTAGCGGGGGTGGACGAGCAGTACTTC.

This clonotype is judged medium-sized. V is TRBV27 and J is TRBJ1-2, with a possible D match to TRBD1 (6 bases). CDR1 is MNHEY, CDR2 SMNVEV, per germline (reference sequence). Trimming took off 7 bases at V and 9 bases at J, with 27 bases between the two ends. This CDR3 comprises 16 residues. DNA of the CDR3: TGTGCCAGCACGGCGGGGACCGAGGGGGTGGTAAGAAGCTACACCTTC. As protein: CASTAGTEGVVRSYTF.

In its sample, this clonotype was seen a few times. The gene calls are TRBV20-1 and TRBJ1-6; D not certain. CDR3 size: 13 residues. Trimming pared 2 bases from V and 7 bases from J, leaving 9 bases between. The V gene's germline CDR1 is DFQATT and CDR2 SNEGSKA (reference sequence). The DNA for the CDR3 is TGCAGTGCTAGACCCTTAGACAATTCACCCCTCCACTTT. Amino acid sequence: CSARPLDNSPLHF.

V gene TRBV7-2 combines with J gene TRBJ2-5, with D possibly matching TRBD1 (6 bases). The CDR3 extends over 14 amino acids. Germline lookup yields CDR1 SGHTA and CDR2 FQGNSA. Trimming took off 5 bases at V and 5 bases at J, with 15 bases between the two ends. The CDR3 here is CASSRTDRSETQYF. CDR3 DNA sequence: TGTGCCAGCAGCCGTACCGACAGGTCCGAGACCCAGTACTTC.